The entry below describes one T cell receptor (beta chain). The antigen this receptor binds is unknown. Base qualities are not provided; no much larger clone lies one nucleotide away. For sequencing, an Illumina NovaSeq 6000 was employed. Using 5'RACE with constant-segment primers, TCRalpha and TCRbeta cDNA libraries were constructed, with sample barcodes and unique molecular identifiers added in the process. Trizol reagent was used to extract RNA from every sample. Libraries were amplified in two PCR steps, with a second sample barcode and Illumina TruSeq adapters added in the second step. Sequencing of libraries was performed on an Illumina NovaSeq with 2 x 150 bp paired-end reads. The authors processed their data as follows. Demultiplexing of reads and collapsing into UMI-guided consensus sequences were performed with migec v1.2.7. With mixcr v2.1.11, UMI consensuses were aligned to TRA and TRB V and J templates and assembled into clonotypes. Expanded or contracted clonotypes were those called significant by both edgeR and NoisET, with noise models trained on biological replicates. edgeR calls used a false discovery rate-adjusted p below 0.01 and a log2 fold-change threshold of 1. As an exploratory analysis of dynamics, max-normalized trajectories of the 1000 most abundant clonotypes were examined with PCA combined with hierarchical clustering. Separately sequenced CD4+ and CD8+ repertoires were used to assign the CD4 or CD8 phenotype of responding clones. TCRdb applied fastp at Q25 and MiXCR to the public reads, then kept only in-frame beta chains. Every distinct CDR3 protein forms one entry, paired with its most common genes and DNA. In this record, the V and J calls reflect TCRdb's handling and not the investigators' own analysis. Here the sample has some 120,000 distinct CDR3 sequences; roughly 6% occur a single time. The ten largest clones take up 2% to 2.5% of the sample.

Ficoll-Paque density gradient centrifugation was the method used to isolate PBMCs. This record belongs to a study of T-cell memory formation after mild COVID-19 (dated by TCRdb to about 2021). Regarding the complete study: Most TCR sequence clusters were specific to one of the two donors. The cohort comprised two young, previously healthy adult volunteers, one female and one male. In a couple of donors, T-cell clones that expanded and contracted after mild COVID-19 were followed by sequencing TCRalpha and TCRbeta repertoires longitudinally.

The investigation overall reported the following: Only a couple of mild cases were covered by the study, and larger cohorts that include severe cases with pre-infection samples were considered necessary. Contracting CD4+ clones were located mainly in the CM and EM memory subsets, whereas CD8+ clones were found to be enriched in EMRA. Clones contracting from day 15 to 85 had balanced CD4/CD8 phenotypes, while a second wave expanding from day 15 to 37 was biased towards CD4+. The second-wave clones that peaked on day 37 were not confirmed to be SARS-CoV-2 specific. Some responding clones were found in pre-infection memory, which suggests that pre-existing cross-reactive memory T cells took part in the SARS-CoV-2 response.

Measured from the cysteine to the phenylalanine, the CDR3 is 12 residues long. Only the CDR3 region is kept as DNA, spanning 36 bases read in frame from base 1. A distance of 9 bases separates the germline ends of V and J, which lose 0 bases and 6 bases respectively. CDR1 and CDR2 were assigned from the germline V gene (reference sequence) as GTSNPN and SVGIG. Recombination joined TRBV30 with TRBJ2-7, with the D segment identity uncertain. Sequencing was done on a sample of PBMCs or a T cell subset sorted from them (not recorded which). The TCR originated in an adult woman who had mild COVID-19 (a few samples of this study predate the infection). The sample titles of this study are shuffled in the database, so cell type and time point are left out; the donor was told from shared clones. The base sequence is TGTGCCTGGAGTGTACCCCCCATCGAGCAGTACTTC. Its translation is CAWSVPPIEQYF. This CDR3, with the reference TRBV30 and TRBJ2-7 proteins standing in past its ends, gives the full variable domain SQTIHQWPATLVQPVGSPLSLECTVEGTSNPNLYWYRQAAGRGLQLLFYSVGIGQISSEVPQNLSASRPQDRQFILSSKKLLLSDSGFYLCAWSVPPIEQYFGPGTRLTVT.